A selection of T cell receptor beta chains follows, all from one sample in a study of blood T cell repertoires in COVID-19. Using immunoSEQ multiplex PCR, the repertoire was profiled, and TCRdb retains in-frame clones only, with some absent. The sample has fewer than 200,000 clones, 92% seen once. The sequencing input was peripheral blood. These receptors were taken from a man aged 25-45 years with COVID-19, enrolled during active disease. Each CDR3 is given with its conserved first and last residue. A D gene is named only where the DNA matches it firmly. Rows give clone size only sometimes, using once, few, many, or a class for an expanded clone.

j_gene | v_gene | d_gene | abundance | CDR3aa | CDR3nt
TRBJ2-5 | TRBV1 | NA | NA | CTSSLGRCRGSQETQYF | TGCACCAGCAGCCTCGGGCGGTGTCGGGGGTCCCAAGAGACCCAGTACTTC
TRBJ2-5 | TRBV7-6 | TRBD1 | NA | CASSIGQGRETQYF | TGTGCCAGCAGCATCGGACAGGGGCGGGAGACCCAGTACTTC
TRBJ2-7 | TRBV27 | NA | NA | CASSFIGGYEQYF | TGTGCCAGCAGTTTTATCGGTGGCTACGAGCAGTACTTC
TRBJ2-1 | TRBV3-1/TRBV3-2 | TRBD2 | NA | CASGTSGGGAPFF | TGTGCCAGCGGCACGTCCGGCGGGGGGGCCCCGTTCTTC
TRBJ2-1 | TRBV4-1 | TRBD2 | NA | CASSLDRISGESYNEQFF | TGCGCCAGCAGCCTCGATCGGATTAGCGGGGAGTCCTACAATGAGCAGTTCTTC
TRBJ2-7 | TRBV18 | NA | NA | CASSLGAAYEQYF | TGTGCCAGCTCCCTAGGAGCGGCCTACGAGCAGTACTTC
TRBJ1-1 | TRBV4-2 | TRBD1 | NA | CASSQRQGRVVNTEAFF | TGTGCCAGCAGCCAGCGACAGGGGAGAGTTGTGAACACTGAAGCTTTCTTT
TRBJ1-1 | TRBV6-1 | NA | NA | CASSEAFGVWAFF | TGTGCCAGCAGTGAAGCTTTCGGAGTGTGGGCTTTCTTT
TRBJ2-3 | TRBV6-2/TRBV6-3 | NA | NA | CASSPTGTSTDTQYF | TGTGCCAGCAGCCCTACGGGGACTAGCACAGATACGCAGTATTTT
TRBJ2-7 | TRBV7-9 | TRBD1 | NA | CASSPRTGINYEQYF | TGTGCCAGCAGCCCGCGGACAGGGATCAACTACGAGCAGTACTTC
TRBJ2-3 | TRBV14 | TRBD2 | NA | CASSQEGLAGGPKDTQYF | TGTGCCAGCAGCCAAGAGGGACTAGCGGGAGGGCCTAAAGATACGCAGTATTTT
TRBJ2-1 | TRBV28 | TRBD2 | NA | CASSPSKGGRIYNEQFF | TGTGCCAGCAGTCCCTCTAAGGGCGGGAGGATCTACAATGAGCAGTTCTTC
TRBJ1-5 | TRBV6-6 | NA | NA | CASSYGQSNQPQHF | TGTGCCAGCAGTTACGGCCAGAGCAATCAGCCCCAGCATTTT
TRBJ1-4 | TRBV7-2 | TRBD1 | NA | CASSLEAGQGQAGKLFF | TGTGCCAGCAGCTTAGAGGCGGGACAGGGACAGGCGGGAAAACTGTTTTTT
TRBJ2-1 | TRBV15 | TRBD2 | NA | CATSRDGLVTRDEQFF | TGTGCCACCAGCAGAGATGGACTAGTCACCCGCGATGAGCAGTTCTTC
TRBJ2-1 | TRBV6-2/TRBV6-3 | NA | NA | CASSYPPMAGMAYNEQFF | TGTGCCAGCAGTTACCCACCGATGGCAGGGATGGCTTACAATGAGCAGTTCTTC
TRBJ2-5 | TRBV6-2/TRBV6-3 | NA | NA | CASSAKETQYF | TGTGCCAGCAGTGCGAAAGAGACCCAGTACTTC
TRBJ2-2 | TRBV7-2 | TRBD1 | once | CASSLGDRSTGELFF | TGTGCCAGCAGCTTAGGGGACAGGAGCACCGGGGAGCTGTTTTTT
TRBJ1-4 | TRBV7-2 | TRBD1 | NA | CASRKQGIEEKLFF | TGTGCCAGCAGGAAACAGGGGATCGAGGAAAAACTGTTTTTT
TRBJ2-1 | TRBV6-5 | TRBD2 | NA | CASSYSGGERRNEQFF | TGTGCCAGCAGTTACTCGGGAGGGGAGAGGCGCAATGAGCAGTTCTTC
TRBJ1-1 | TRBV6-5 | NA | NA | CASVPPGHTNTEAFF | TGTGCCAGCGTCCCGCCGGGACACACGAACACTGAAGCTTTCTTT
TRBJ2-7 | TRBV27 | NA | once | CASRQGRSYEQYF | TGTGCCAGCAGACAGGGTCGGTCCTACGAGCAGTACTTC
TRBJ1-6 | TRBV19 | TRBD1 | NA | CASSILFAGQDKAPLHF | TGTGCCAGTAGTATCCTTTTTGCGGGACAGGACAAAGCACCCCTCCACTTT
TRBJ1-2 | TRBV4-1 | NA | NA | CASSQARQRYGYTF | TGCGCCAGCAGCCAAGCGCGTCAGCGCTATGGCTACACCTTC
TRBJ2-3 | TRBV7-9 | NA | NA | CASSVPSADTQYF | TGTGCCAGCAGCGTACCTAGCGCAGATACGCAGTATTTT
TRBJ2-1 | TRBV18 | TRBD2 | once | CASSPGAGGLDEQFF | TGTGCCAGCTCACCAGGGGCGGGGGGGCTCGATGAGCAGTTCTTC
TRBJ1-5 | TRBV27 | NA | NA | CASSLGGFGQPQHF | TGTGCCAGCAGTTTGGGGGGGTTCGGCCAGCCCCAGCATTTT
TRBJ1-4 | TRBV5-1 | TRBD1 | NA | CASSLDTGGVQEKLFF | TGCGCCAGCAGCTTGGACACAGGGGGCGTTCAAGAAAAACTGTTTTTT
TRBJ1-5 | TRBV9 | NA | NA | CASGPEGGRIQPQHF | TGTGCCAGCGGCCCGGAGGGAGGGAGGATTCAGCCCCAGCATTTT
TRBJ1-6 | TRBV21-1 | NA | NA | CASSQRGPAYNSPLHF | TGTGCCAGCAGCCAGCGGGGTCCCGCTTATAATTCACCCCTCCACTTT
TRBJ2-1 | TRBV29-1 | TRBD2 | NA | CSVRTSGGLREFF | TGCAGCGTTCGGACTAGCGGGGGCCTTCGTGAGTTCTTC
TRBJ1-2 | TRBV7-9 | NA | NA | CASSGRGLGYTF | TGTGCCAGCAGCGGGAGGGGACTTGGCTACACCTTC
TRBJ2-1 | TRBV6-5 | NA | NA | CASAPNDREANEQFF | TGTGCCAGCGCCCCGAACGACAGGGAGGCCAATGAGCAGTTCTTC
TRBJ1-6 | TRBV10-3 | TRBD1 | NA | CAISEGQGPTNSPLHF | TGTGCCATCAGTGAGGGACAGGGGCCGACCAATTCACCCCTCCACTTT
TRBJ2-1 | TRBV24-1 | TRBD2 | NA | CATSDLSGSSYNEQFF | TGTGCCACCAGTGATCTAAGCGGGAGCTCCTACAATGAGCAGTTCTTC
TRBJ1-1 | TRBV20-1 | NA | NA | CSASSRTVTEAFF | TGCAGTGCTAGTAGTAGGACAGTTACTGAAGCTTTCTTT
TRBJ1-1 | TRBV29-1 | NA | NA | CSVEVAGANTEAFF | TGCAGCGTTGAAGTAGCGGGGGCGAACACTGAAGCTTTCTTT
TRBJ2-2 | TRBV4-3 | TRBD1 | NA | CASSQRTGARTGELFF | TGCGCCAGCAGCCAAAGGACAGGGGCGCGCACCGGGGAGCTGTTTTTT
TRBJ2-7 | TRBV6-5 | NA | NA | CASSYSTRGVYEQYF | TGTGCCAGCAGTTACTCGACCAGGGGCGTTTACGAGCAGTACTTC
TRBJ1-3 | TRBV13 | NA | NA | CASSLVRNRRSGNTIYF | TGTGCCAGCAGCTTAGTTCGAAACCGGCGGTCTGGAAACACCATATATTTT
TRBJ1-4 | TRBV15 | TRBD1 | NA | CATSSPLPGQGSRKLFF | TGTGCCACCAGCAGCCCTCTTCCGGGACAGGGTTCTCGAAAACTGTTTTTT
TRBJ1-1 | TRBV5-4 | NA | NA | CASSSPGRDTEAFF | TGTGCCAGCAGTTCGCCGGGCAGGGACACTGAAGCTTTCTTT
TRBJ1-2 | TRBV6-1 | NA | NA | CASSEVLQGTDFGYTF | TGTGCCAGCAGTGAAGTGCTGCAGGGGACCGATTTCGGCTACACCTTC
TRBJ2-5 | TRBV18 | NA | NA | CASSPRIQSQETQYF | TGTGCCAGCTCACCACGTATCCAGTCCCAAGAGACCCAGTACTTC
TRBJ1-5 | TRBV27 | NA | once | CASSNLQGMNQPQHF | TGTGCCAGCAGTAACTTACAGGGAATGAATCAGCCCCAGCATTTT
TRBJ1-5 | TRBV2 | TRBD1 | NA | CASSDRGDREVGNQPQHF | TGTGCCAGCAGTGATAGGGGGGACAGGGAGGTTGGCAATCAGCCCCAGCATTTT
TRBJ1-2 | TRBV4-1 | NA | NA | CASSQDIRAGLYGYTF | TGCGCCAGCAGCCAAGATATAAGAGCAGGGCTCTATGGCTACACCTTC
TRBJ1-3 | TRBV4-3 | NA | NA | CASSQEAGTSGNTIYF | TGCGCCAGCAGCCAAGAGGCAGGGACATCTGGAAACACCATATATTTT
TRBJ2-2 | TRBV14 | NA | NA | CASSQALGGTGELFF | TGTGCCAGCAGCCAAGCCCTAGGGGGCACCGGGGAGCTGTTTTTT
TRBJ1-2 | TRBV24-1 | NA | NA | CATSSSDGYTF | TGTGCCACCAGCTCATCGGATGGCTACACCTTC
TRBJ2-2 | TRBV6-4 | NA | NA | CASSDSATGELFF | TGTGCCAGCAGTGACTCAGCGACCGGGGAGCTGTTTTTT
TRBJ2-6 | TRBV6-2/TRBV6-3 | NA | NA | CASSPPAGQLLFSGANVLTF | TGTGCCAGCAGCCCCCCCGCGGGACAGCTCCTCTTCTCTGGGGCCAACGTCCTGACTTTC
TRBJ1-5 | TRBV2 | TRBD1 | NA | CASFRDRRGGYNQPQHF | TGTGCCAGCTTCCGGGACAGGAGAGGGGGTTACAATCAGCCCCAGCATTTT
TRBJ1-6 | TRBV6-5 | TRBD1 | NA | CASQTGQGVSPLHF | TGTGCCAGTCAGACGGGACAGGGGGTGTCACCCCTCCACTTT